This TCR beta chain stems from a study of blood T cell repertoires in COVID-19. CDR3 length equals 16 residues. CDR1 is GTSNPN, CDR2 SVGIG, per germline (reference sequence). Trimming at V came to 3 bases and at J to 4 bases, leaving 13 bases not matched to a gene. How the authors handled the data: Estimation of nucleated cell counts was performed using reference gene primer amplification. Data came from immunoSEQ multiplex PCR; TCRdb stores just in-frame clones and leaves some out. The D gene and trimming were derived from the DNA, and the V and J assignments and clone size from that table. Among roughly 84,000 clones, roughly 76% were seen once, and the ten largest hold 4% to 5%.

This clonotype originated in a woman between 45 and 60 years old with acute or convalescent COVID-19. Input material: peripheral blood. The chain is built from TRBV30 and TRBJ1-2; the match to TRBD1 covers 8 bases. The CDR3 bases are TGTGCCTGGAGGGCCCGGGCAGGGGGCGGAACCTATGGCTACACCTTC. It yields the protein CAWRARAGGGTYGYTF.